The next 29 T cell receptor beta chains were all read from a single sample in a study of regulatory and conventional T cells in RAG deficiency. Measured with immunoSEQ multiplex PCR; TCRdb has only the in-frame clones, and not every one. This table has tens of thousands of clones, about 95% appearing once. Genomic DNA came from blood conventional CD4+ T cells gated CD25-low CD127-high. The same data also contributed to another study, on regulatory T cells. That investigation notes: The PCR used 52 TRBV and 13 TRBJ primers.

Sequenced sample: CD25- CD4+ T cells sorted from blood. Receptors were obtained from a human donor in good health.

The J gene is TRBJ1-2, the V gene TRBV5-1; 11 bases align to TRBD1. The CDR3 contains 15 residues. V was clipped by 2 bases and J by 2 bases; unmatched bases: 2. Germline CDR1 reads SGHRS; CDR2 reads YFSETQ. The CDR3 sequence: CASSFGTGGNYGYTF. In nucleotides, the CDR3 is TGCGCCAGCAGCTTTGGGACAGGGGGGAACTATGGCTACACCTTC.

V is TRBV6-5 and J is TRBJ1-3, with D tentatively TRBD1 (5 bases). The CDR3 totals 15 residues. Trimming cost V 0 bases and J 2 bases, with 8 bases left between them. CDR1 MNHEY and CDR2 SVGAGI come from the germline V gene. CDR3 sequence: CASSYSDSTGNTIYF. The CDR3 region has the DNA TGTGCCAGCAGTTACTCCGACAGTACTGGAAACACCATATATTTT.

The chain combines TRBV7-3 with TRBJ2-7; D unresolved. From germline, CDR1 is SGHTA and CDR2 FQGTGA. V shed 5 bases and J shed 6 bases, with 17 bases lying between them. There are 14 residues in the CDR3. The CDR3 DNA sequence: TGTGCCAGCAGCCCCCGAGAGGCCCACCCCGAGCAGTACTTC. Translating gives CASSPREAHPEQYF.

This chain joins TRBV14 and TRBJ2-5; TRBD1 agrees at 10 bases. Germline V gene data show CDR1 as SGHDN and CDR2 as FVKESK. The trim removed 4 bases at V and 5 bases at J, leaving 4 bases unmatched. The CDR3 spans 14 residues. The CDR3 here is CASSRQGAGETQYF. DNA of the CDR3: TGTGCCAGCAGCCGACAGGGGGCGGGGGAGACCCAGTACTTC.

The chain joins TRBV5-1 to TRBJ1-2, with a tentative D call TRBD1 (6 bases). Germline CDR1 is SGHRS and CDR2 is YFSETQ. This CDR3 region has 13 residues. Trimming removed 0 bases from V and 7 bases from J, with 10 bases in between. The CDR3 region is CASSLDRDAGYTF. The CDR3 DNA is TGCGCCAGCAGCTTGGACAGGGATGCTGGCTACACCTTC.

The chain is built from TRBV6-5 and TRBJ1-2; 7 nucleotides agree with TRBD1. V trimming: 0 bases; J trimming: 5 bases; junction bases outside the gene matches: 0. CDR1 is MNHEY and CDR2 is SVGAGI in the germline V gene. This CDR3 has 13 residues. The CDR3 DNA reads TGTGCCAGCAGTTACTCGACAGGGTATGGCTACACCTTC. Its translation: CASSYSTGYGYTF.

This clone was seen only once. The chain joins TRBV19 to TRBJ2-3; TRBD1 agrees at 8 bases. The J segment lost 6 bases and the V segment lost 7 bases, leaving 9 bases of the junction unmatched. This CDR3 region has 14 residues. Germline lookup yields CDR1 LNHDA and CDR2 SQIVND (reference sequence). The CDR3 coding sequence is TGTGCCAGTAAGGGACAGGTGTCAAGTGATACGCAGTATTTT. It is translated as CASKGQVSSDTQYF.

V gene TRBV25-1 combines with J gene TRBJ2-5, with a tentative D call TRBD2 (5 bases). The CDR3 is made up of 12 amino acids. The ends were cut back, 4 bases at V and 6 bases at J, with 9 bases in the middle. Germline assignment: CDR1 MGHDK and CDR2 SYGVNS. The CDR3 protein is CASSAGMKTQYF. CDR3 sequence (DNA): TGTGCCAGCAGTGCCGGGATGAAGACCCAGTACTTC.

The J gene is TRBJ1-6, the V gene TRBV30; a weak D match, TRBD1 (6 bases). Trimming left V 4 bases short and J 5 bases short, with 12 bases between. Germline assignment: CDR1 GTSNPN and CDR2 SVGIG (reference sequence). The CDR3 has 14 residues. This CDR3 is CAWNQGSHNSPLHF. CDR3 nucleotide sequence: TGTGCCTGGAACCAGGGGAGCCATAATTCACCCCTCCACTTT.

The J gene is TRBJ1-6, the V gene TRBV6-5, with D possibly matching TRBD1 (6 bases). CDR3 length equals 14 residues. The germline V gene has CDR1 MNHEY and CDR2 SVGAGI. Trimming removed 5 bases from V and 7 bases from J, with 12 bases in between. CDR3 nucleotide sequence: TGTGCCAGCAGTCGACAGGCTTTGAATTCACCCCTCCACTTT. Its translation is CASSRQALNSPLHF.

The rearrangement links TRBV6-1 to TRBJ2-3; TRBD2 might be the D (6 bases). Germline V lookup: CDR1 MNHNS, CDR2 SASEGT. The germline V and J ends were trimmed by 2 bases and 0 bases, with 15 bases remaining between them. The CDR3 runs 17 residues. As DNA, the CDR3 is TGTGCCAGCAGTGAAACGTGGGGGGACCTAAGCACAGATACGCAGTATTTT. This sequence encodes CASSETWGDLSTDTQYF.

The chain couples TRBV27 to TRBJ1-2; D is unclear. The V gene's germline CDR1 is MNHEY and CDR2 SMNVEV (reference sequence). Trimming left V 2 bases short and J 2 bases short, with 6 bases between. The CDR3 runs to 13 residues. For the CDR3, the DNA is TGTGCCAGCAGTTTACAGGCCAACTATGGCTACACCTTC. This codes for CASSLQANYGYTF.

The chain couples TRBV19 to TRBJ1-1; D ambiguous. Germline CDR1 LNHDA, CDR2 SQIVND (reference sequence). This CDR3 spans 14 amino acids. The V end lost 1 base, the J end lost 1 base, and 7 bases lay between the germline ends. The CDR3 DNA reads TGTGCCAGTAGTATAGGGCAATCGAACACTGAAGCTTTCTTT. Translating gives CASSIGQSNTEAFF. The variable domain in full, with the rest retrieved from reference TRBV19 and TRBJ1-1, is DGGITQSPKYLFRKEGQNVTLSCEQNLNHDAMYWYRQDPGQGLRLIYYSQIVNDFQKGDIAEGYSVSREKKESFPLTVTSAQKNPTAFYLCASSIGQSNTEAFFGQGTRLTVV.

The V and J genes are TRBV6-1 and TRBJ2-7; D not resolved. The germline gives CDR1 MNHNS, CDR2 SASEGT. The ends were cut back, 3 bases at V and 3 bases at J, with 3 bases in the middle. This CDR3 spans 11 amino acids. The CDR3 region has the DNA TGTGCCAGCAGTGACGGCTACGAGCAGTACTTC. This translates into CASSDGYEQYF.

The V gene is TRBV9, the J gene TRBJ2-5; 14 bases agree with TRBD2. The CDR3 is 15 amino acids. The V gene's germline CDR1 is SGDLS and CDR2 YYNGEE. With V trimmed by 4 bases and J by 5 bases, 4 bases remained unmatched. CDR3 sequence: CASSPRLAGGETQYF. In DNA form, the CDR3 reads TGTGCCAGCAGCCCTCGACTAGCGGGGGGGGAGACCCAGTACTTC.

This chain joins TRBV7-9 and TRBJ2-2; D is undetermined. The CDR3 is 12 residues long. V was trimmed by 5 bases and J by 3 bases, leaving 4 bases between them. In germline, CDR1 is SEHNR, CDR2 FQNEAQ (reference sequence). The CDR3 spells CASSPHTGELFF. The CDR3 DNA reads TGTGCCAGCAGCCCTCACACCGGGGAGCTGTTTTTT.

The chain links TRBV29-1 to TRBJ2-2; TRBD1 matches at 8 bases. The CDR3 consists of 15 residues. The V gene's germline CDR1 is SQVTM and CDR2 ANQGSEA. V shed 5 bases and J 2 bases; nucleotides not matched to a gene: 7. The CDR3 reads CSVTVTGVNTGELFF. The CDR3 region has the DNA TGCAGCGTTACCGTGACAGGGGTAAACACCGGGGAGCTGTTTTTT.

The chain couples TRBV4-2 to TRBJ1-2, with 7 bases that match TRBD1. CDR3 size: 14 residues. CDR1 is LGHNA, CDR2 YNFKEQ, per germline. The V segment lost 4 bases and the J segment 7 bases; nucleotides outside the gene matches: 9. The CDR3 reads CASSPRGELSGYTF. The DNA of the CDR3 is TGTGCCAGCAGCCCCAGGGGGGAGTTAAGTGGCTACACCTTC.

The chain links TRBV6-6 to TRBJ2-7, with D possibly matching TRBD1 (5 bases). The CDR3 runs to 13 residues. Germline CDR1 is MNHNY and CDR2 is SVGAGI (reference sequence). The V end lost 0 bases, the J end lost 3 bases, and 6 bases lay between the germline ends. The chain's CDR3 is CASSYSTDYEQYF. CDR3 DNA: TGTGCCAGCAGTTACTCGACAGACTACGAGCAGTACTTC.

In nucleotides, the CDR3 is TGTGCCAGCAGACCCCAGGGGGCCCTGCCTTACGAGCAGTACTTC. Amino acid sequence: CASRPQGALPYEQYF. The chain uses TRBV6-5 and TRBJ2-7; the match to TRBD1 covers 8 bases. This CDR3 region has 15 residues. Germline CDR1 MNHEY, CDR2 SVGAGI. J lost 4 bases, V lost 6 bases, and 11 bases had no gene match.

This chain links TRBV5-1 with TRBJ2-7, with D possibly matching TRBD1 (5 bases). With 2 bases removed from V and 2 bases from J, the gap between germline ends came to 11 bases. This CDR3 has 14 amino acids. CDR1 SGHRS and CDR2 YFSETQ come from the germline V gene. The chain's CDR3 is CASSLGGQAYEQYF. The CDR3 nucleotides are TGCGCCAGCAGCTTAGGTGGACAAGCCTACGAGCAGTACTTC.

This clone has just one count. This chain links TRBV2 with TRBJ2-1; the match to TRBD2 covers 7 bases. The germline V gene has CDR1 SNHLY and CDR2 FYNNEI. Trimming at V came to 10 bases and at J to 1 base, leaving 7 bases not matched to a gene. This CDR3 has 14 residues. CDR3 bases: TGTGCCACCCGGGGGGATTCATCCTACAATGAGCAGTTCTTC. Translating it yields CATRGDSSYNEQFF.

The chain recombines TRBV19 with TRBJ1-1; weak D call: TRBD1 (6 bases). Between the trimmed V and J ends, which lost 3 bases and 8 bases, there was a span of 10 bases. Germline CDR1 is LNHDA and CDR2 is SQIVND (reference sequence). The CDR3 has 12 residues. CDR3 coding DNA: TGTGCCAGTAGTATTCGTGGGGGCGAAGCTTTCTTT. Its protein is CASSIRGGEAFF.

In its sample, this clone was seen a few times. This chain links TRBV5-1 with TRBJ2-1, with TRBD2 matching over 15 bases. The CDR3 runs to 15 residues. Germline lookup yields CDR1 SGHRS and CDR2 YFSETQ. The V gene end was trimmed by 5 bases and the J gene end by 8 bases; junction bases not matched to a gene: 5. The CDR3 loop reads CASRQGLAGGDEQFF. The DNA for the CDR3 is TGCGCCAGCAGACAAGGACTAGCGGGGGGGGATGAGCAGTTCTTC.

The chain recombines TRBV28 with TRBJ1-2; D uncertain. The CDR3 covers 13 residues. Germline CDR1 MDHEN, CDR2 SYDVKM. V gave up 8 bases and J gave up 5 bases, with 15 bases separating them. Written as DNA, the CDR3 is TGTGCCAGCTCTTTAAGCAGGCCGTATGGCTACACCTTC. Encoded protein: CASSLSRPYGYTF.

The chain is built from TRBV29-1 and TRBJ1-4; no reliable D call. This CDR3 has 13 amino acids. CDR1 is SQVTM and CDR2 is ANQGSEA in the germline V gene. V was clipped by 7 bases and J by 6 bases, with 15 bases between them. The CDR3 sequence is CSATSGGDEKLFF. CDR3 DNA: TGCAGCGCCACGTCGGGAGGAGATGAAAAACTGTTTTTT.

CDR3 coding DNA: TGTGCCAGCAGCACACTTCCCGGGACTATCGATGAGCAGTTCTTC. This sequence encodes CASSTLPGTIDEQFF. V and J are TRBV7-9 and TRBJ2-1; 7 positions agree with TRBD2. Germline V lookup: CDR1 SEHNR, CDR2 FQNEAQ (reference sequence). The CDR3 consists of 15 residues. V shed 5 bases, J shed 8 bases, and the junction held 12 bases outside the gene matches.

Of note for this clone: One end of the junction does not line up with germline, which may come from a read error. The chain joins TRBV5-1 to TRBJ1-2; D unclear. The CDR3 loop spans 13 amino acids. Germline V lookup: CDR1 SGHRS, CDR2 YFSETQ. CDR3 sequence reads: CASSLGGGYDYTF. The CDR3 nucleotides are TGCGCCAGCAGCTTGGGGGGAGGTTATGACTACACCTTC.

This clone was observed once. The chain uses TRBV19 and TRBJ2-2, with 8 bases aligning to TRBD2. The V gene's germline CDR1 is LNHDA and CDR2 SQIVND (reference sequence). The CDR3 is made up of 16 amino acids. V shed 6 bases and J 4 bases; nucleotides not matched to a gene: 10. The CDR3 coding sequence is TGTGCCAGTAGCCGAGTAGCGGGGTTAACCACCGGGGAGCTGTTTTTT. This gives the protein CASSRVAGLTTGELFF.